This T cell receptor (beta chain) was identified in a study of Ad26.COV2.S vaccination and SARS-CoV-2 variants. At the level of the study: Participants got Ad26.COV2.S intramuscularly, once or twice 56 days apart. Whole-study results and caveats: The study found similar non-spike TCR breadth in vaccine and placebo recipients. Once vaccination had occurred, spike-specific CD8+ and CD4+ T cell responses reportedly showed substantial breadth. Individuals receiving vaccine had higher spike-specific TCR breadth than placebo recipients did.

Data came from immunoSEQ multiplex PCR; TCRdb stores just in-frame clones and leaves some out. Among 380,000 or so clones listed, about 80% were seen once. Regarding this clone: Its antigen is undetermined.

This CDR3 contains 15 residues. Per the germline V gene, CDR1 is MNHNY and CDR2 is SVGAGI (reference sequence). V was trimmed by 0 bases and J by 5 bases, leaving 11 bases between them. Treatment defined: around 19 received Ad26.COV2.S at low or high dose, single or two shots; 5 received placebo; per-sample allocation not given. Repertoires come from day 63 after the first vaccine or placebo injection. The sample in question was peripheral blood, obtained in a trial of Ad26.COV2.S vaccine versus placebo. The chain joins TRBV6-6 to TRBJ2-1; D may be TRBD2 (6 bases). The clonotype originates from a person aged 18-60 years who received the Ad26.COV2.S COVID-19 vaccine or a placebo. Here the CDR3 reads CASSYSQRTNNEQFF. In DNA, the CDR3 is TGTGCCAGCAGTTACTCCCAGCGGACTAACAATGAGCAGTTCTTC.